These T cell receptor beta chains were read from a single sample in a study of T cells in Graves' hyperthyroidism and ophthalmopathy. TCRdb fed the multiplex PCR reads into MiXCR, producing one record per CDR3 protein. This sample has just over 550,000 distinct CDR3 sequences, with about 45% found just once. What was sequenced was peripheral blood or thyroid tissue (not recorded which). These receptors came from a woman under 30 with Graves' hyperthyroidism. The CDR3 runs from the conserved cysteine through the conserved F or W. The D gene is left open where the match is weak. Expanded clones are given a class, and other clones once, few, many or no size at all.

d_gene: NA
abundance: NA
v_gene: TRBV10-3
j_gene: TRBJ2-5
CDR3nt: TGTGCCCCCGGGCCGCAGGGACGGTCCCAAGAGGCCCAGTACTTC
CDR3aa: CAPGPQGRSQEAQYF

d_gene: TRBD2
abundance: many
v_gene: TRBV24-1
j_gene: TRBJ2-3
CDR3nt: TGTGCCATCTCTCCCGGGACTAGCGACACAGATACGCAGTATTTT
CDR3aa: CAISPGTSDTDTQYF

d_gene: NA
abundance: NA
v_gene: TRBV20-1
j_gene: TRBJ2-7
CDR3nt: TGCAGTGCTAGCGGGTTTGACGAGCAGTACTTC
CDR3aa: CSASGFDEQYF

d_gene: TRBD1
abundance: NA
v_gene: TRBV10-3
j_gene: TRBJ2-3
CDR3nt: TGTGCCATCAGTGGCGGGACAGGGAGCGCAGATACGCAGTATTTT
CDR3aa: CAISGGTGSADTQYF

d_gene: TRBD2
abundance: NA
v_gene: TRBV10-3
j_gene: TRBJ2-5
CDR3nt: TGTGCCATCAGTGAGTCGGCTAGCGGAGGCCGGGAGACCCAGTACTTC
CDR3aa: CAISESASGGRETQYF

d_gene: NA
abundance: NA
v_gene: TRBV4-3
j_gene: TRBJ1-1
CDR3nt: TGCGCCAGCAGCCCCCGGCATGGCCTGAACACTGAAGCTTTCTTT
CDR3aa: CASSPRHGLNTEAFF

d_gene: NA
abundance: NA
v_gene: TRBV29-1
j_gene: TRBJ1-3
CDR3nt: TGCAGCGTTGAAGGGGCGGGGGAAAACACCATATATTTT
CDR3aa: CSVEGAGENTIYF

d_gene: TRBD1
abundance: NA
v_gene: TRBV24-1
j_gene: TRBJ2-5
CDR3nt: TGTGCCACCAGTGAGGGACAGGGGACCAGGGGAGAGACCCAGTACTTC
CDR3aa: CATSEGQGTRGETQYF

d_gene: NA
abundance: few
v_gene: TRBV5-4
j_gene: TRBJ1-1
CDR3nt: TGTGCCAGCAGCCCCACGATTTCGGGGAACACTGAAGCTTTCTTT
CDR3aa: CASSPTISGNTEAFF

d_gene: NA
abundance: many
v_gene: TRBV12-3/TRBV12-4
j_gene: TRBJ1-2
CDR3nt: TGTGCCAGCAGTTTACGAACCAATAGCGCGGATTACACCTTC
CDR3aa: CASSLRTNSADYTF

d_gene: NA
abundance: NA
v_gene: TRBV7-9
j_gene: TRBJ2-7
CDR3nt: TGTGCCAGCAGCCCTGATTTGGACAGTAACTACGAGCAGTACTTC
CDR3aa: CASSPDLDSNYEQYF

d_gene: NA
abundance: few
v_gene: TRBV9
j_gene: TRBJ2-5
CDR3nt: TGTGCCAGCAGTAACCAAGGTGGGGGTTCAGAGACCCAGTACTTC
CDR3aa: CASSNQGGGSETQYF

d_gene: NA
abundance: NA
v_gene: TRBV2
j_gene: TRBJ2-7
CDR3nt: TGTGCCAGCAGTGCTAGCCGGACCTACGAGCAGTACTTC
CDR3aa: CASSASRTYEQYF

d_gene: TRBD1
abundance: NA
v_gene: TRBV20-1
j_gene: TRBJ1-5
CDR3nt: TGCAGTGCGACCTTGACAGGGGCACAGCCCCAGCATTTT
CDR3aa: CSATLTGAQPQHF

d_gene: NA
abundance: few
v_gene: TRBV10-3
j_gene: TRBJ2-5
CDR3nt: TGTGCCATCAGTGAGCAACAGGGTGTTGGAAGAGAGACCCAGTACTTC
CDR3aa: CAISEQQGVGRETQYF

d_gene: TRBD1
abundance: many
v_gene: TRBV7-6
j_gene: TRBJ1-1
CDR3nt: TGTGCCAGCAGCCAACCTCCGGGACAGGGTGTTGGGACTTTCTTT
CDR3aa: CASSQPPGQGVGTFF

d_gene: TRBD1
abundance: NA
v_gene: TRBV10-3
j_gene: TRBJ1-4
CDR3nt: TGTGCCATCAGTGAGCCACAGGGGGCCGAAAAACTGTTTTTT
CDR3aa: CAISEPQGAEKLFF

d_gene: NA
abundance: few
v_gene: TRBV19
j_gene: TRBJ1-2
CDR3nt: TGTGCCAGTAGTACACCATCCGGGACGGACTATGGCTACACCTTC
CDR3aa: CASSTPSGTDYGYTF

d_gene: NA
abundance: many
v_gene: TRBV2
j_gene: TRBJ2-5
CDR3nt: TGTGCCAGCAGTGATGGGGCCCAAGAGACCCAGTACTTC
CDR3aa: CASSDGAQETQYF

d_gene: NA
abundance: few
v_gene: TRBV9
j_gene: TRBJ1-2
CDR3nt: TGTGCCAGCAGCAAGGACGGGAGGGTCGGCTACACCTTC
CDR3aa: CASSKDGRVGYTF

d_gene: NA
abundance: many
v_gene: TRBV24-1
j_gene: TRBJ1-1
CDR3nt: TGTGCCACCAGTGATTCCGGGACACGCGGGAACACTGAAGCTTTCTTT
CDR3aa: CATSDSGTRGNTEAFF

d_gene: NA
abundance: NA
v_gene: TRBV29-1
j_gene: TRBJ2-7
CDR3nt: TGCAGCGGTAACTCCTACGAGCAGTACTTC
CDR3aa: CSGNSYEQYF

d_gene: NA
abundance: NA
v_gene: TRBV15
j_gene: TRBJ1-5
CDR3nt: TGTGCCACCAGCAGAGAGGGGGGAGGTCAGCCCCAGCATTTT
CDR3aa: CATSREGGGQPQHF

d_gene: NA
abundance: few
v_gene: TRBV2
j_gene: TRBJ1-2
CDR3nt: TGTGCCAGCGAAAGGGATCGGGGATATGGCTACACCTTC
CDR3aa: CASERDRGYGYTF

d_gene: TRBD1
abundance: NA
v_gene: TRBV7-8
j_gene: TRBJ1-1
CDR3nt: TGTGCCAGCAGCTGGGGACAGCACCGGGACACTGAAGCTTTCTTT
CDR3aa: CASSWGQHRDTEAFF